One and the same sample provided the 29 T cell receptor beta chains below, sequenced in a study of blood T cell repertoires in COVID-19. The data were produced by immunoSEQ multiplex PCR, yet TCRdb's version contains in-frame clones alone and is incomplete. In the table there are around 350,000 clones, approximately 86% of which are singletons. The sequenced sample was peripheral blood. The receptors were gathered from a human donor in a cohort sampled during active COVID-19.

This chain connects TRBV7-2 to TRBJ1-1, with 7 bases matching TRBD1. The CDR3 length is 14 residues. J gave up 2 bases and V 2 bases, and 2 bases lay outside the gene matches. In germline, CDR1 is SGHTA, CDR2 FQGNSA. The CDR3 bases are TGTGCCAGCAGCTTACAGGGGGGCAACACTGAAGCTTTCTTT. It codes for CASSLQGGNTEAFF.

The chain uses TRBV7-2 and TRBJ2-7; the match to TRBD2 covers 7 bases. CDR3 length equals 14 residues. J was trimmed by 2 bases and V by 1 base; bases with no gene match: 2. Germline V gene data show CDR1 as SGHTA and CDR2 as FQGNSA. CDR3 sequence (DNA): TGTGCCAGCAGCTTAGACGGGGGGACCTACGAGCAGTACTTC. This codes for CASSLDGGTYEQYF.

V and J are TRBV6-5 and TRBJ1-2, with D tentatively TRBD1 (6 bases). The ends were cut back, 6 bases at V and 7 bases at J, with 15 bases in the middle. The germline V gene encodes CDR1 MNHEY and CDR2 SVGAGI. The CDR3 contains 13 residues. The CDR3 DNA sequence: TGTGCCAGCAGAGAGACAGGTTACCCTGGCTACACCTTC. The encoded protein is CASRETGYPGYTF.

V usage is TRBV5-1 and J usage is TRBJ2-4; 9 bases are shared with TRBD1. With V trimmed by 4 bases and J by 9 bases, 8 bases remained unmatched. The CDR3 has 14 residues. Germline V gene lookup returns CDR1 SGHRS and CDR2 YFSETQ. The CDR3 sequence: CASSKGQGRAIQYF. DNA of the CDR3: TGCGCCAGCAGCAAGGGACAGGGAAGGGCCATTCAGTACTTC.

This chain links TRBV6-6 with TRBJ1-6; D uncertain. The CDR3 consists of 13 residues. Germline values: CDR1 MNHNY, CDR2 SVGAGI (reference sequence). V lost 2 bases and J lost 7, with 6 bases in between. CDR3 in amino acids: CASSYVGNSPLHF. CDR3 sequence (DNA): TGTGCCAGCAGTTACGTTGGCAATTCACCCCTCCACTTT.

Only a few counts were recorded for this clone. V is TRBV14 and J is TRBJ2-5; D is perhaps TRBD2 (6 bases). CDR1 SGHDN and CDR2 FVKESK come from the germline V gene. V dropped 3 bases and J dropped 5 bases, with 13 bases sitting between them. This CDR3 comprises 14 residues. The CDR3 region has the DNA TGTGCCAGCAGCCAGGACCGAGGGAGGGAGACCCAGTACTTC. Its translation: CASSQDRGRETQYF.

The CDR3, as DNA: TGTGCCAGCAGCTTGCAGAGGTCTCCAGCGCCTGAAAAACTGTTTTTT. Translated: CASSLQRSPAPEKLFF. The chain joins TRBV5-5 to TRBJ1-4; D is undetermined. Germline-derived CDR1 and CDR2 are SGHKS and YYEKEE (reference sequence). Trimming took off 1 base at V and 7 bases at J, with 17 bases between the two ends. The CDR3 loop spans 16 amino acids.

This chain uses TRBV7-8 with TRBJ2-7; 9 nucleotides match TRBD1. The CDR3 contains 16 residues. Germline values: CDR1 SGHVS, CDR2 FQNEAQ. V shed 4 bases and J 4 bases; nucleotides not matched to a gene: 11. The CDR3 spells CASSSPGQGNPYEQYF. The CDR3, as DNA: TGTGCCAGCAGCTCCCCGGGACAGGGAAACCCTTACGAGCAGTACTTC. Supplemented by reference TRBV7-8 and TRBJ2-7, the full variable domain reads GAGVSQSPRYKVAKRGQDVALRCDPISGHVSLFWYQQALGQGPEFLTYFQNEAQLDKSGLPSDRFFAERPEGSVSTLKIQRTQQEDSAVYLCASSSPGQGNPYEQYFGPGTRLTVT.

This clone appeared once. This chain's CDR3 is CATSDPSGSRSWNEQFF. Here the CDR3 DNA reads TGTGCCACCAGTGATCCGAGCGGGAGCCGGAGTTGGAATGAGCAGTTCTTC. This sequence joins TRBV24-1 and TRBJ2-1; 8 nucleotides align to TRBD2. The CDR3 spans 17 residues. Germline V CDR1 and CDR2: KGHDR, SFDVKD. The trim removed 3 bases at V and 7 bases at J, leaving 13 bases unmatched.

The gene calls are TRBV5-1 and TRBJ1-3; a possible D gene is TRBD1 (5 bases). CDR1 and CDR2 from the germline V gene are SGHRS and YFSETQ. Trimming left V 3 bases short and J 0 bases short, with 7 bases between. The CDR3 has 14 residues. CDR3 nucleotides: TGCGCCAGCAGCTATCAGGGCTCTGGAAACACCATATATTTT. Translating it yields CASSYQGSGNTIYF.

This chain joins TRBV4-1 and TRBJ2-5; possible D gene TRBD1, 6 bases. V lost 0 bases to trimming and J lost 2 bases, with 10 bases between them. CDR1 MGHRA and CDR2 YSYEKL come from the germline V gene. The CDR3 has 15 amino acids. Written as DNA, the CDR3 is TGCGCCAGCAGCCAAGAGGGAAGGGGGCAAGAGACCCAGTACTTC. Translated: CASSQEGRGQETQYF.

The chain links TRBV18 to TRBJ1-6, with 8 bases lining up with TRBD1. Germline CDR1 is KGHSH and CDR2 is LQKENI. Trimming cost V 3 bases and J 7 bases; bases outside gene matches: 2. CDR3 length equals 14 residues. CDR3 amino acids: CASSPDRANSPLHF. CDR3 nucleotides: TGTGCCAGCTCACCGGACAGGGCCAATTCACCCCTCCACTTT.

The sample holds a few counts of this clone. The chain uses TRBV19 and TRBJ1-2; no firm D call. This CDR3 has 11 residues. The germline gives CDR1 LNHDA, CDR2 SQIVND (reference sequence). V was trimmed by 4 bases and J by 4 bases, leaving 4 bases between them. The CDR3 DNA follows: TGTGCCAGTAGTAGGAGCTATGGCTACACCTTC. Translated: CASSRSYGYTF.

The CDR3 nucleotides are TGTGCCACCAGTGATTTGGGTGCGCGTAATGAGCAGTTCTTC. As protein: CATSDLGARNEQFF. This chain connects TRBV24-1 to TRBJ2-1; D remains ambiguous. Trimming removed 0 bases from V and 7 bases from J, with 9 bases in between. The germline gives CDR1 KGHDR, CDR2 SFDVKD. The CDR3 is made up of 14 amino acids.

The CDR3 is CASSLRRPGQSSYEQYF. Here the CDR3 DNA reads TGCGCCAGCAGCTTGAGACGACCCGGACAGTCTTCGTACGAGCAGTACTTC. The rearrangement links TRBV5-1 to TRBJ2-7; D is possibly TRBD1 (6 bases). The ends were cut back, 1 base at V and 4 bases at J, with 21 bases in the middle. The CDR3 is 17 residues long. The germline gives CDR1 SGHRS, CDR2 YFSETQ.

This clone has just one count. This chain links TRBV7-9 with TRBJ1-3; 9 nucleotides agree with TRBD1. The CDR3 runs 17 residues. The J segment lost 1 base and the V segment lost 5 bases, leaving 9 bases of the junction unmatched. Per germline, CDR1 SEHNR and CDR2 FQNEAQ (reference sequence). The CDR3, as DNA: TGTGCCAGCAGCCGCTGGACAGGGGCCGTATCTGGAAACACCATATATTTT. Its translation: CASSRWTGAVSGNTIYF.

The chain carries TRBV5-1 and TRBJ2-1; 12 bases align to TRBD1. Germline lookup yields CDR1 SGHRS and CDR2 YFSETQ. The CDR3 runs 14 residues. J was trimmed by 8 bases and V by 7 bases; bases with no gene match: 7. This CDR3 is CASGRDRGRDEQFF. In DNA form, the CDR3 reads TGCGCCAGCGGCCGGGACAGGGGGCGGGATGAGCAGTTCTTC.

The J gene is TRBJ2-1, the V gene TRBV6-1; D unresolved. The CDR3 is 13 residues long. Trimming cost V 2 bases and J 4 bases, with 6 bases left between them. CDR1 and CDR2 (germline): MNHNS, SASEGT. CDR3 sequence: CASSENKYNEQFF. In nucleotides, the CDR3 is TGTGCCAGCAGTGAAAACAAATACAATGAGCAGTTCTTC.

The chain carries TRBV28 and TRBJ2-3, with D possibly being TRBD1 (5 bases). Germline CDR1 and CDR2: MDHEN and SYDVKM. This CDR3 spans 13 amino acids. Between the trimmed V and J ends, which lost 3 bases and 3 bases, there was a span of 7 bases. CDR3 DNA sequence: TGTGCCAGCAGTTTTGGGGCTACAGATACGCAGTATTTT. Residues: CASSFGATDTQYF.

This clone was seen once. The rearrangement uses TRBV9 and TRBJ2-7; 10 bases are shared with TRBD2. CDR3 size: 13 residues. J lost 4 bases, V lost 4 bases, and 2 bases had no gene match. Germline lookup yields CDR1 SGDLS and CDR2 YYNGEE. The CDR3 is CASSPSGGYEQYF. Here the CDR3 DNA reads TGTGCCAGCAGCCCTAGCGGGGGTTACGAGCAGTACTTC.

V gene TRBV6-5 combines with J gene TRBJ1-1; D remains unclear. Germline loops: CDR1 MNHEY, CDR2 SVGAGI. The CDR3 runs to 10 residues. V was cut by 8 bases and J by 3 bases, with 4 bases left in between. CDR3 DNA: TGTGCCAGCGTATACACTGAAGCTTTCTTT. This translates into CASVYTEAFF.

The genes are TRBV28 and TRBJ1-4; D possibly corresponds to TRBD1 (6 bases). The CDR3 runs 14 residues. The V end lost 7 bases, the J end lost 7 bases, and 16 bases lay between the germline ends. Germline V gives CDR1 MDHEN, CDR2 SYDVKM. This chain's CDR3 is CASTLTGEGEKLFF. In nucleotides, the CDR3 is TGTGCCAGCACCCTGACAGGAGAAGGTGAAAAACTGTTTTTT.

CDR3 protein: CAWGGRRAFF. DNA of the CDR3: TGTGCCTGGGGGGGCAGGCGAGCTTTCTTT. This rearrangement joins TRBV30 to TRBJ1-1, with a tentative D call TRBD1 (6 bases). With 5 bases removed from V and 10 bases from J, the gap between germline ends came to 11 bases. CDR1 is GTSNPN, CDR2 SVGIG, per germline (reference sequence). The CDR3 is 10 residues long.

This chain's CDR3 is CASSAHPREGGGEQFF. As DNA, the CDR3 is TGTGCCAGCAGCGCACACCCTAGAGAGGGTGGCGGTGAGCAGTTCTTC. The rearrangement uses TRBV27 and TRBJ2-1, with D tentatively TRBD2 (5 bases). The CDR3 contains 16 residues. Between the trimmed V and J ends, which lost 6 bases and 9 bases, there was a span of 24 bases. Germline values: CDR1 MNHEY, CDR2 SMNVEV (reference sequence).

CDR3 in amino acids: CASSLAGTGELFF. The CDR3, as DNA: TGTGCCAGCAGCTTAGCGGGCACCGGGGAGCTGTTTTTT. J is TRBJ2-2 and V is TRBV11-3; no definite D call. V lost 1 base and J lost 4, with 4 bases in between. This CDR3 has 13 residues. Germline V gives CDR1 SGHNT, CDR2 YENEEA.

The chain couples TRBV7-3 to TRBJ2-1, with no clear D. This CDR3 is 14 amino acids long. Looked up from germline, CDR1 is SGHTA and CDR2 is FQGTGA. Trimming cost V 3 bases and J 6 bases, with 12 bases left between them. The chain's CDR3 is CASSFSGRINEQFF. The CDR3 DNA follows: TGTGCCAGCAGCTTTTCTGGCCGCATCAATGAGCAGTTCTTC. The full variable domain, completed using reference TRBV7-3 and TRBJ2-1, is GAGVSQTPSNKVTEKGKYVELRCDPISGHTALYWYRQSLGQGPEFLIYFQGTGAADDSGLPNDRFFAVRPEGSVSTLKIQRTERGDSAVYLCASSFSGRINEQFFGPGTRLTVL.

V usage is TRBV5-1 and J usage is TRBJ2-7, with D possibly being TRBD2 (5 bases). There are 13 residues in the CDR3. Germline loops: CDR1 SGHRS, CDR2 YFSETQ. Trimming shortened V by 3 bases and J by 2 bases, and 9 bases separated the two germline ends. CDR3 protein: CASSSTRPYEQYF. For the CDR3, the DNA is TGCGCCAGCAGCTCAACTAGACCCTACGAGCAGTACTTC.

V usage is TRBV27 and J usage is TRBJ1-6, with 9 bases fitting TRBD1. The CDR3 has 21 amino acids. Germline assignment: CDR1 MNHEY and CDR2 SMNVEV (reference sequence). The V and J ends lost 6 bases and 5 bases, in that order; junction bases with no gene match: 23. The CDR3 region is CASSPLYRDRDSVVHNSPLHF. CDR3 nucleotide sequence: TGTGCCAGCAGCCCCCTTTATAGGGACAGGGACTCCGTAGTTCATAATTCACCCCTCCACTTT.

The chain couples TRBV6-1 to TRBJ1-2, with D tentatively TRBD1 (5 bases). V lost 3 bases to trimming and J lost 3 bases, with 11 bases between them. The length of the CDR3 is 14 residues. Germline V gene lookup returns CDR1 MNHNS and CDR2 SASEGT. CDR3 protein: CASSEHQGYYGYTF. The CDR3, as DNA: TGTGCCAGCAGTGAGCACCAGGGATACTATGGCTACACCTTC.